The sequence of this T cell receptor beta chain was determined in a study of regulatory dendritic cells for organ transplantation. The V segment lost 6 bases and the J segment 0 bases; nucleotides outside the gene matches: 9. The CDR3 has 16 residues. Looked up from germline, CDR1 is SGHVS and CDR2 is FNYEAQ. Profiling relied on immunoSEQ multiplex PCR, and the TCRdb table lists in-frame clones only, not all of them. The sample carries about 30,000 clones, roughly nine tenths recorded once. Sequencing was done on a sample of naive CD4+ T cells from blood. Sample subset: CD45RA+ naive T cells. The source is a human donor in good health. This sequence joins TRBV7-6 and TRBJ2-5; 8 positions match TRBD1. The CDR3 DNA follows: TGTGCCAGCAGTCCCGGACAGGGACTGTACCAAGAGACCCAGTACTTC. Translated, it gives CASSPGQGLYQETQYF.